Listed here is a single T cell receptor (beta chain). The data belong to a study of blood T cell repertoires in COVID-19. At the level of the study: PBMCs, B-cell-depleted T cells, or T cells were the source of the cDNA or gDNA that made up the material.

Germline V lookup: CDR1 SGHRS, CDR2 YFSETQ. V trimming: 4 bases; J trimming: 1 base; junction bases outside the gene matches: 8. The CDR3 consists of 16 residues. In the study's own analysis: Reference gene primer amplification gave nucleated cell count estimates. The protocol was immunoSEQ multiplex PCR, while the TCRdb copy is restricted to in-frame clones and leaves out a portion. That table supplies the V and J calls and clone size; D and trimming were determined from the DNA. The table has around 220,000 clones, 84% seen once; the top ten hold approximately 20%. The chain recombines TRBV5-1 with TRBJ2-3; 8 bases agree with TRBD2. Sequenced: peripheral blood. This TCR was recovered from a man aged 25 to 40 with active or convalescent COVID-19. Here the CDR3 reads CASSRYGGDGTDTQYF. In nucleotides, the CDR3 is TGCGCCAGCAGCCGTTACGGGGGGGATGGCACAGATACGCAGTATTTT.